The clone carrying this T cell receptor (beta chain) appeared a few times. What it recognizes is unknown. Every bit of the isolated RNA underwent reverse transcription, so sequencing read expressed TCRB transcripts. Sequencing was performed with immunoSEQ multiplex PCR; in TCRdb, only in-frame clones are kept and a portion is missing. The data contain 250,000 to 300,000 clones, around 24% of them seen just once; the ten biggest clones take up about 0.012%. The sample is drawn from a study of beta chain features in type 1 diabetes. Study-level results: Shortening that was moderate but significant affected the TCRB CDR3s of Type 1 diabetes patients in all four CD4+ subsets. Fewer junction insertions and more nucleotide deletions appeared in type 1 diabetes patients.

The CDR3 runs 13 residues. In germline, CDR1 is MGHRA, CDR2 YSYEKL. Trimming left V 6 bases short and J 1 base short, with 8 bases between. V and J are TRBV4-1 and TRBJ2-3; D remains ambiguous. This TCR was sampled from a woman between 25 and 40 years old with type 1 diabetes. Sequences were obtained from naive CD4+ T cells from blood. The CDR3 here is CASSLPGTDTQYF. In DNA, the CDR3 is TGCGCCAGCAGTCTTCCAGGCACAGATACGCAGTATTTT.